A selection of T cell receptor beta chains follows, all from one sample in a study of beta chain features in type 1 diabetes. Clones were sequenced by immunoSEQ multiplex PCR, and TCRdb holds only the in-frame ones, with some missing. The sample holds under 450,000 clones; around 15% are singletons and the top ten take about 0.02%. The sample consisted of naive CD4+ T cells from blood. The source of these receptors is a woman aged 18-35 years in good health. Both conserved end residues are part of each CDR3. D genes are given only for firm matches. Rows may omit the clone size; those that give it use once, few, many or a size class.

J	length	D	size	V	DNA	CDR3
TRBJ1-1	11	TRBD1	few	TRBV20-1	TGCAGCTCCCAGGGGACAGGTAGGGCTTTCTTT	CSSQGTGRAFF
TRBJ2-7	15	TRBD2	NA	TRBV7-2	TGTGCCAGCAGCCCCGGACTAGCGGGGTCCTACGAGCAGTACTTC	CASSPGLAGSYEQYF
TRBJ2-5	16	TRBD2	NA	TRBV7-9	TGTGCCAGCAGGCCGACTAGCGGACCCCTCCAAGAGACCCAGTACTTC	CASRPTSGPLQETQYF
TRBJ2-2	14	TRBD2	NA	TRBV30	TGTGCCTGGAGCCTAGCGGGAGGCGCCGGGGAGCTGTTTTTT	CAWSLAGGAGELFF
TRBJ2-5	14	NA	once	TRBV28	TGTGCCAGCAGTTCCCCCCCGGGAGAAGAGACCCAGTACTTC	CASSSPPGEETQYF
TRBJ1-4	14	TRBD1	NA	TRBV9	TGTGCCAGCAGCGTGGGACAGGGGTTTGAAAAACTGTTTTTT	CASSVGQGFEKLFF
TRBJ2-3	14	NA	few	TRBV18	TGTGCCAGCTCACCACCGGAGCTTGCGGATACGCAGTATTTT	CASSPPELADTQYF
TRBJ2-1	14	TRBD2	once	TRBV30	TGTGCCAAACTAACTAGCGGGAGTCTTGATGAGCAGTTCTTC	CAKLTSGSLDEQFF
TRBJ1-2	15	NA	NA	TRBV28	TGTGCCAGCAGTTTCCCCACAGGGCTGGACTATGGCTACACCTTC	CASSFPTGLDYGYTF
TRBJ2-5	14	TRBD1	NA	TRBV29-1	TGCAGCGGCCGGGACAGAGGACACCAAGAGACCCAGTACTTC	CSGRDRGHQETQYF
TRBJ2-1	16	NA	few	TRBV11-2	TGTGCCAGCAGCGCAAGCGGGTGGGCCTCCTACAATGAGCAGTTCTTC	CASSASGWASYNEQFF
TRBJ2-1	15	TRBD2	few	TRBV27	TGTGCCAGCAGTAGTACTAGCGGGAGGCCGGATGAGCAGTTCTTC	CASSSTSGRPDEQFF
TRBJ2-5	12	NA	NA	TRBV2	TGTGCCAGCCAGGGGGGCCAAGAGACCCAGTACTTC	CASQGGQETQYF
TRBJ1-1	14	NA	NA	TRBV7-9	TGTGCCAGCAGCTTCGAACTAAAAGACGCTGAAGCTTTCTTT	CASSFELKDAEAFF
TRBJ2-1	12	NA	NA	TRBV28	TGTGCCAGTCAGGGATCCTACAATGAGCAGTTCTTC	CASQGSYNEQFF
TRBJ2-6	14	TRBD2	NA	TRBV4-2	TGTGCCAGCAGCCTGGGGGGGTCAGCCAACGTCCTGACTTTC	CASSLGGSANVLTF
TRBJ1-1	17	TRBD1	NA	TRBV28	TGTGCCAGCAGTTTGTTAGGGACAGGGGGCTCTAACACTGAAGCTTTCTTT	CASSLLGTGGSNTEAFF
TRBJ1-2	15	NA	few	TRBV27	TGTGCCAGCAGTTCCTTTCTACGGGGTACCCCTGGCTACACCTTC	CASSSFLRGTPGYTF
TRBJ1-1	16	TRBD1	NA	TRBV18	TGTGCCAGCTCACCAAGTGCGCAGGGGGCAAGTACTGAAGCTTTCTTT	CASSPSAQGASTEAFF
TRBJ1-4	13	TRBD1	few	TRBV29-1	TGCAGCGGCCAGACAGGGTGGCGAGAAAAACTGTTTTTT	CSGQTGWREKLFF
TRBJ2-7	14	TRBD1	NA	TRBV30	TGTGCCTGGTCCCGGGACAGGGTTCCCTACGAGCAGTACTTC	CAWSRDRVPYEQYF
TRBJ2-1	17	NA	NA	TRBV5-6	TGTGCCAGCAGCTTGGCCAAGTCCGGGACACTTCACAATGAGCAGTTCTTC	CASSLAKSGTLHNEQFF
TRBJ2-7	15	NA	few	TRBV7-9	TGTGCCAGCAGCTTATTAACAGCGGTATCCTACGAGCAGTACTTC	CASSLLTAVSYEQYF
TRBJ2-7	15	TRBD2	few	TRBV6-5	TGTGCCAGCAGTTCCCCTCGGGAGGCAACCTACGAGCAGTACTTC	CASSSPREATYEQYF
TRBJ2-3	16	TRBD2	NA	TRBV9	TGTGCCAGCAGCGCTCCTAGCGGTTCTAGCACAGATACGCAGTATTTT	CASSAPSGSSTDTQYF
TRBJ2-4	15	NA	few	TRBV7-9	TGTGCCAGCAGCTTAGTGGCGGGAATCGGGAACATTCAGTACTTC	CASSLVAGIGNIQYF
TRBJ1-1	14	TRBD1	NA	TRBV29-1	TGCAGCGTCACAGGGGGCAATGGGAACACTGAAGCTTTCTTT	CSVTGGNGNTEAFF
TRBJ2-5	15	TRBD2	few	TRBV28	TGTGCCAGCAGTTTTGATCTCTCGGGGGGGGAGACCCAGTACTTC	CASSFDLSGGETQYF
TRBJ1-1	12	TRBD1	NA	TRBV30	TGTGCCTGGGGTAAGACAGGGACTGAAGCTTTCTTT	CAWGKTGTEAFF
TRBJ2-5	14	TRBD2	few	TRBV19	TGTGCCAGTATGGCTAGCGGGGGGCAAGAGACCCAGTACTTC	CASMASGGQETQYF
TRBJ2-1	15	NA	NA	TRBV4-1	TGCGCCAGCAGCCAAGACCGGACTATATACAATGAGCAGTTCTTC	CASSQDRTIYNEQFF
TRBJ2-5	16	TRBD2	few	TRBV4-2	TGTGCCAGCAGCCAAGACACGGGACTAGAGGGAGAGACCCAGTACTTC	CASSQDTGLEGETQYF
TRBJ2-2	13	NA	NA	TRBV5-6	TGTGCCAGCAAGTGGCAGGGAACCGGGGAGCTGTTTTTT	CASKWQGTGELFF
TRBJ2-7	14	NA	few	TRBV29-1	TGCAGCGTTGGAGGGCCAGAGCTCTCCTACGAGCAGTACTTC	CSVGGPELSYEQYF
TRBJ2-5	13	TRBD1	NA	TRBV2	TGTGCCAGCAAGGCAGGGGGCGCGCAGACCCAGTACTTC	CASKAGGAQTQYF
TRBJ1-2	14	NA	NA	TRBV27	TGTGCCAGCAGTCGGGAACAGGGTTATGAAGGCTACACCTTC	CASSREQGYEGYTF
TRBJ2-1	16	NA	few	TRBV18	TGTGCCAGCTCACCTTACAGTGCCTCCCACAACAATGAGCAGTTCTTC	CASSPYSASHNNEQFF
TRBJ1-5	15	NA	few	TRBV5-4	TGTGCCAGCAGCTTAGGACAGCTCCGTAATCAGCCCCAGCATTTT	CASSLGQLRNQPQHF
TRBJ1-1	16	NA	few	TRBV4-1	TGCGCCAGCAGCCAAGCCGGCGGCAGGGCAAGCACTGAAGCTTTCTTT	CASSQAGGRASTEAFF
TRBJ2-1	16	TRBD2	once	TRBV9	TGTGCCAGCAGCCCGGGGGGGTCCGATCCCTACAATGAGCAGTTCTTC	CASSPGGSDPYNEQFF
TRBJ1-2	11	TRBD1	few	TRBV29-1	TGCAGCGTCCAGGGGGCAGGGGGCTACACCTTC	CSVQGAGGYTF
TRBJ1-3	12	TRBD1	NA	TRBV9	TGTGCCAGCAGCCCAGGGGGAGACACCATATATTTT	CASSPGGDTIYF
TRBJ2-7	17	TRBD2	NA	TRBV5-6	TGTGCCAGCACTCCGGGACTAGCGGGAAGTTACTCCTACGAGCAGTACTTC	CASTPGLAGSYSYEQYF
TRBJ2-7	14	TRBD2	NA	TRBV5-1	TGCGCCAGCAGCTTGGTTAGCGGGAGTTACGAGCAGTACTTC	CASSLVSGSYEQYF
TRBJ2-1	17	NA	NA	TRBV19	TGTGCCAGTAGTAGCTACACCAGGGGAATGGCTAACAATGAGCAGTTCTTC	CASSSYTRGMANNEQFF